The 11 T cell receptor beta chains listed next were all sequenced from one sample in a study of T cell changes during pregnancy in multiple sclerosis. Using immunoSEQ multiplex PCR, the repertoire was profiled, and TCRdb retains in-frame clones only, with some absent. The table records 69,000 or so clones, approximately 92% of them present only once. Sample: peripheral blood, taken before pregnancy. The receptors stem from a female donor with multiple sclerosis, enrolled in a pregnancy study.

V and J are TRBV5-4 and TRBJ2-2; 7 bases match TRBD1. The germline CDR1 and CDR2 sequences are SGHNT and YYREEE (reference sequence). This CDR3 is built from 13 residues. Unmatched junction bases numbered 3, after V lost 5 bases and J lost 5 bases. The CDR3 bases are TGTGCCAGCAGGACAGGGCAGACCGGGGAGCTGTTTTTT. This sequence encodes CASRTGQTGELFF.

The J gene is TRBJ2-2, the V gene TRBV2, with D unclear. The length of the CDR3 is 15 residues. Trimming pared 1 base from V and 0 bases from J, leaving 6 bases between. CDR1 SNHLY and CDR2 FYNNEI come from the germline V gene. CDR3 amino acids: CASSEVGTNTGELFF. DNA of the CDR3: TGTGCCAGCAGTGAAGTCGGTACGAACACCGGGGAGCTGTTTTTT.

The rearrangement links TRBV9 to TRBJ2-1; 8 bases map to TRBD2. The CDR3 is made up of 17 amino acids. V trimming: 0 bases; J trimming: 7 bases; junction bases outside the gene matches: 12. The germline gives CDR1 SGDLS, CDR2 YYNGEE. The CDR3 sequence is CASSVDLPAGVRNEQFF. The CDR3 DNA reads as TGTGCCAGCAGCGTAGACTTGCCAGCGGGAGTTCGTAATGAGCAGTTCTTC.

The chain combines TRBV19 with TRBJ2-5; the D gene is possibly TRBD1 (6 bases). Germline lookup yields CDR1 LNHDA and CDR2 SQIVND (reference sequence). The CDR3 length is 17 residues. Trimming took 5 bases from V and 3 from J, leaving 22 bases between them. The CDR3 here is CASSLYPQDEGEETQYF. CDR3 nucleotides: TGTGCCAGTAGTCTTTACCCTCAGGACGAGGGGGAAGAGACCCAGTACTTC.

This clone was counted only a few times. The V and J genes are TRBV14 and TRBJ1-5, with 8 nucleotides matching TRBD1. Germline CDR1 SGHDN, CDR2 FVKESK. V dropped 1 base and J dropped 1; count of bases not matched to a gene: 3. The CDR3 has 16 residues. CDR3 loop: CASSQAGGESNQPQHF. The CDR3 region has the DNA TGTGCCAGCAGCCAAGCAGGGGGCGAAAGCAATCAGCCCCAGCATTTT.

The V call is TRBV14, the J call TRBJ2-1; the D is unclear. The CDR3 length is 15 residues. V dropped 3 bases and J dropped 3 bases, with 12 bases sitting between them. The germline V gene has CDR1 SGHDN and CDR2 FVKESK. In DNA form, the CDR3 reads TGTGCCAGCAGCCATCTTTCGCGAGTCTACAATGAGCAGTTCTTC. Amino acids: CASSHLSRVYNEQFF.

The gene calls are TRBV28 and TRBJ2-7, with a weak D call TRBD2 (5 bases). This CDR3 is built from 13 residues. Germline loops: CDR1 MDHEN, CDR2 SYDVKM. Trimming took 5 bases from V and 4 from J, leaving 12 bases between them. The CDR3 loop is CASSAPLDYEQYF. CDR3 nucleotide sequence: TGTGCCAGCAGTGCTCCACTAGATTACGAGCAGTACTTC.

This clone was observed a single time. The chain's CDR3 is CASSIAPGPSNQPQHF. The DNA for the CDR3 is TGTGCCAGTAGTATAGCCCCAGGGCCGAGCAATCAGCCCCAGCATTTT. The chain has TRBV19 and TRBJ1-5, with D perhaps matching TRBD1 (5 bases). Germline CDR1 and CDR2: LNHDA and SQIVND (reference sequence). This CDR3 has 16 residues. V lost 1 base and J lost 1, with 11 bases in between.

The gene calls are TRBV28 and TRBJ2-1; tentatively, D is TRBD2 (7 bases). Germline values: CDR1 MDHEN, CDR2 SYDVKM. Deletions cut 3 bases from V and 7 bases from J, with 19 bases between. There are 16 residues in the CDR3. CDR3 bases: TGTGCCAGCAGTTTGAGGGGAGCGGGAAGGGGGAATGAGCAGTTCTTC. Its protein product is CASSLRGAGRGNEQFF.

This clone occurred a few times. V gene TRBV10-3 combines with J gene TRBJ2-2; D may be TRBD2 (5 bases). Germline values: CDR1 ENHRY, CDR2 SYGVKD. There are 15 residues in the CDR3. V was cut by 6 bases and J by 3 bases, with 14 bases left in between. CDR3 region: CAIRTGNLDTGELFF. The CDR3 DNA reads TGTGCCATCAGAACCGGGAACTTAGACACCGGGGAGCTGTTTTTT.

This rearrangement joins TRBV14 to TRBJ2-2, with D tentatively TRBD2 (6 bases). Germline values: CDR1 SGHDN, CDR2 FVKESK. Trimming shortened V by 4 bases and J by 4 bases, and 13 bases separated the two germline ends. The CDR3 spans 15 residues. The CDR3 coding sequence is TGTGCCAGCAGCCCCTTCGGGACTCCCACCGGGGAGCTGTTTTTT. Its translation is CASSPFGTPTGELFF.